These T cell receptor beta chains were read from a single sample in a study of blood T cell repertoires in COVID-19. TCRdb keeps only in-frame clones here, not all; method: immunoSEQ multiplex PCR. Altogether around 75,000 clones are present, 70% to 90% being singletons, with the ten largest covering approximately 1.4%. Sequenced input: peripheral blood. The receptor set was obtained from a human donor in a cohort sampled during active COVID-19. CDR3s include the opening cysteine and the closing phenylalanine or tryptophan. The D gene is left open where the match is weak. Clone size is shown for a subset of rows, as once, few, many or a class of expanded clone.

D	J	size	V	DNA	CDR3
.	TRBJ2-6	.	TRBV6-5	TGTGCCAGCGGTCTACAGGGTTCTGGGGCCAACGTCCTGACTTTC	CASGLQGSGANVLTF
TRBD1	TRBJ2-3	.	TRBV11-3	TGTGCCAGCAGAACAGGGGCGGGCGCAGATACGCAGTATTTT	CASRTGAGADTQYF
.	TRBJ2-3	.	TRBV19	TGTGCCAGTCACGGACTGACTAGCACAGATACGCAGTATTTT	CASHGLTSTDTQYF
TRBD2	TRBJ2-1	few	TRBV11-2	TGTGCCAGCAGCTCGGGCGGGAGAGGCCCCTACAATGAGCAGTTCTTC	CASSSGGRGPYNEQFF
TRBD2	TRBJ2-7	once	TRBV7-9	TGTGCCAGCAGCGACCCGGGGTCTAGCGGGGCTTACGAGCAGTACTTC	CASSDPGSSGAYEQYF
TRBD1	TRBJ1-6	.	TRBV27	TGTGCCAGCAGCTCTCCGCGGGACAGGCATAATTCACCCCTCCACTTT	CASSSPRDRHNSPLHF
TRBD2	TRBJ2-1	.	TRBV10-3	TGTGCCATCAGCGGGGGGGGGCGCGAGTCCAATGAGCAGTTCTTC	CAISGGGRESNEQFF
TRBD2	TRBJ2-1	.	TRBV6-5	TGTGCCAGCGGCAAAGCGGGAGTCACCTACAATGAGCAGTTCTTC	CASGKAGVTYNEQFF
TRBD2	TRBJ2-5	.	TRBV6-2/TRBV6-3	TGTGCCAGCAGTTACCCCGGGACTAGCGGGCAAGAGACCCAGTACTTC	CASSYPGTSGQETQYF
.	TRBJ2-3	once	TRBV15	TGTGCCACCAGCAGAGATAGGTCGGGTACAGGGAGAGGGGATACGCAGTATTTT	CATSRDRSGTGRGDTQYF
TRBD1	TRBJ2-7	.	TRBV6-6	TGTGCCAGCAGTTTCGGGACAGGGGTTACCTACGAGCAGTACTTC	CASSFGTGVTYEQYF
TRBD1	TRBJ1-1	.	TRBV6-5	TGTGCCAGCAGTATGAACAGGGGGAACACTGAAGCTTTCTTT	CASSMNRGNTEAFF
.	TRBJ2-7	.	TRBV19	TGTGCCAGTAGTATAGATCTTTTGGAGGGAAGGAAGCAGTACTTC	CASSIDLLEGRKQYF
.	TRBJ2-1	.	TRBV6-6	TGTGCCAGCACCGTTTTGGGGAGCGGATCGTACAATGAGCAGTTCTTC	CASTVLGSGSYNEQFF
TRBD1	TRBJ2-3	.	TRBV11-3	TGTGCCAGCAGCTCAGGGGGCGGTGGTGCAGATACGCAGTATTTT	CASSSGGGGADTQYF
TRBD1	TRBJ2-3	once	TRBV28	TGTGCTTCGACAGGGGGCTTACCGCAGTATTTT	CASTGGLPQYF
.	TRBJ2-7	.	TRBV6-1	TGTGCCAGCAGTGAAGGTCCGGGAACGCACTACGAGCAGTACTTC	CASSEGPGTHYEQYF
TRBD1	TRBJ1-1	.	TRBV13	TGTGCCAGCAGCTTGCCGACAGGGAACTTAATGAACACTGAAGCTTTCTTT	CASSLPTGNLMNTEAFF
TRBD2	TRBJ2-5	.	TRBV18	TGTGCCAGCTCACCGGGACTAGCGGGATTCCGCGCAGAGACCCAGTACTTC	CASSPGLAGFRAETQYF
TRBD1	TRBJ1-1	.	TRBV29-1	TGCAGCGGTTGGACAGGTCGGACTGAAGCTTTCTTT	CSGWTGRTEAFF
.	TRBJ1-5	.	TRBV5-1	TGCGCCAGCAGCTTGGGCAGTGATCAGCCCCAGCATTTT	CASSLGSDQPQHF
.	TRBJ2-7	.	TRBV7-9	TGTGCCAGCAGCTTAGACCCACAGAGCTCCTACGAGCAGTACTTC	CASSLDPQSSYEQYF
.	TRBJ2-7	.	TRBV18	TGTGCCAGCTCACCGACGACACCCGCCTACGAGCAGTACTTC	CASSPTTPAYEQYF
.	TRBJ2-1	.	TRBV1	TGCACCAGCAGCCAAGCGGCTAGCGGGGGTCTCTACAATGAGCAGTTCTTC	CTSSQAASGGLYNEQFF
TRBD2	TRBJ2-6	.	TRBV24-1	TGTGCCACCAGTGCACATGGGACTAGCGTTGGGGCCAACGTCCTGACTTTC	CATSAHGTSVGANVLTF
.	TRBJ1-3	.	TRBV19	TGTGCCAGTAGTACCGGACAGCGAAACTCTGGAAACACCATATATTTT	CASSTGQRNSGNTIYF
TRBD1	TRBJ1-4	.	TRBV25-1	TGTGCCAGCAGTCAAGGGGCAGGGGGTGGTGAAAAACTGTTTTTT	CASSQGAGGGEKLFF
TRBD2	TRBJ2-1	.	TRBV5-1	TGCGCCAGCAGCTTAGCGGGGAACAATGAGCAGTTCTTC	CASSLAGNNEQFF
.	TRBJ2-3	.	TRBV4-1	TGCGCCAGCAGCCAACTAGCGCCCCCGAGCACAGATACGCAGTATTTT	CASSQLAPPSTDTQYF
TRBD2	TRBJ2-7	.	TRBV6-1	TGTGCCAGCAGTGGGGGGACTAGCATATTGGGCTTGCCTTACGAGCAGTACTTC	CASSGGTSILGLPYEQYF
.	TRBJ2-3	.	TRBV28	TGTGCCAGCAGTACCTCAGGGGGCACAGATACGCAGTATTTT	CASSTSGGTDTQYF
TRBD2	TRBJ2-3	.	TRBV3-1/TRBV3-2	TGTGCCAGCAGCCACCAGCGGGATCCAGATACGCAGTATTTT	CASSHQRDPDTQYF